These 10 T cell receptor beta chains were sequenced from one sample in a study of regulatory T cells in long-lasting Graves disease. Time point indicated: newly diagnosed GD, antithyroid drugs for less than 3 months. Generation of the TCR library employed RNA extracted from PBMCs. Arm-PCR of CDR3 regions and iRepertoire HTBI primers were the basis on which TCR beta libraries were built. TCRdb analysed the multiplex PCR reads with MiXCR anew, one entry per CDR3 protein. There are some 500,000 distinct CDR3 sequences in the sample; more than 15% occur only once, and approximately 25% lies in the top ten. These records were also assigned to another study, of T cells in Graves' hyperthyroidism and ophthalmopathy.

Sequenced here: peripheral blood mononuclear cells (PBMCs), sampled at new diagnosis, from a patient treated with antithyroid drugs. These receptors came from a woman aged 35-65 years with Graves disease.

The V call is TRBV6-5, the J call TRBJ2-7; D is perhaps TRBD2 (6 bases). Germline CDR1 is MNHEY and CDR2 is SVGAGI. V lost 4 bases and J 2 bases, leaving 12 bases between the germline ends. This CDR3 has 14 amino acids. The CDR3: CASSLSAGPYEQYF. CDR3 DNA: TGTGCCAGCAGTTTGTCGGCGGGGCCCTACGAGCAGTACTTC.

The chain has TRBV18 and TRBJ1-6; 8 bases line up with TRBD1. Trimming removed 6 bases from V and 7 bases from J; junction bases left unmatched: 8. Per germline, CDR1 KGHSH and CDR2 LQKENI. The CDR3 has 15 residues. CDR3 nucleotide sequence: TGTGCCAGCTCCCCTGGACAGGGAACGAATTCACCCCTCCACTTT. Translating gives CASSPGQGTNSPLHF.

This clonotype was recorded a few times. This chain's CDR3 is CASSFGQGRTEAFF. The CDR3 DNA sequence: TGTGCCAGCAGCTTTGGCCAGGGAAGAACTGAAGCTTTCTTT. The chain uses TRBV7-9 and TRBJ1-1; tentatively, D is TRBD1 (5 bases). The CDR3 loop spans 14 amino acids. The V gene lost 3 bases and the J gene lost 5 bases, with 13 bases spanning the gap. Per the germline V gene, CDR1 is SEHNR and CDR2 is FQNEAQ (reference sequence).

This clonotype was picked up many times. The chain couples TRBV18 to TRBJ2-5; unclear D gene. This CDR3 comprises 12 residues. The germline V and J ends were trimmed by 4 bases and 2 bases, with 5 bases remaining between them. Per germline, CDR1 KGHSH and CDR2 LQKENI. CDR3 DNA sequence: TGTGCCAGCTCACGGTGGCAAGAGACCCAGTACTTC. Amino acids: CASSRWQETQYF.

To note about this clonotype: This may come from a read error, since a much larger clone is one base off. In nucleotides, the CDR3 is TGTGCCAGCAGTTATCGGGTCATGGAGACTATAGAGACCCAGTACTTC. This encodes CASSYRVMETIETQYF. V is TRBV12-3 or TRBV12-4 and J is TRBJ2-5, with D possibly matching TRBD2 (5 bases). The CDR3 totals 16 residues. V lost 4 bases, J lost 4 bases, and 19 bases lay in between.

The chain carries TRBV12-3 or TRBV12-4 and TRBJ1-2; 8 nucleotides line up with TRBD1. This CDR3 contains 14 residues. V lost 3 bases to trimming and J lost 2 bases; unmatched junction nucleotides: 2. CDR3 sequence: CASSLNRGNYGYTF. CDR3 sequence (DNA): TGTGCCAGCAGTTTGAACAGGGGGAACTATGGCTACACCTTC.

In this sample, this clonotype turned up a few times. This chain uses TRBV19 with TRBJ2-1, with 9 positions matching TRBD1. This CDR3 comprises 16 residues. Trimming cost V 7 bases and J 6 bases; bases outside gene matches: 13. In germline, CDR1 is LNHDA, CDR2 SQIVND (reference sequence). CDR3: CASTPPAGTGPNEQFF. Here the CDR3 DNA reads TGTGCCAGTACACCACCGGCGGGGACAGGGCCCAATGAGCAGTTCTTC.

The sample holds a few counts of this clonotype. This chain links TRBV13 with TRBJ2-7; 10 nucleotides agree with TRBD2. Per the germline V gene, CDR1 is PRHDT and CDR2 is FYEKMQ (reference sequence). The J segment lost 0 bases and the V segment lost 3 bases, leaving 2 bases of the junction unmatched. The CDR3 is 15 amino acids. The CDR3 loop is CASSFSSGGSYEQYF. The CDR3 nucleotides are TGTGCCAGCAGCTTTTCTAGCGGGGGCTCCTACGAGCAGTACTTC.

This clonotype has ten or more counts. One junction end disagrees with the germline gene, perhaps due to a read error. The chain joins TRBV11-2 to TRBJ2-1; 7 bases are a match to TRBD2. This CDR3 has 15 residues. Germline V gene data show CDR1 as SGHAT and CDR2 as FQNNGV. The CDR3 DNA reads TGCGCCAGCAGCCAGCGGGGAGAGAACTACAATGAGCAGTTCTTC. Amino acids: CASSQRGENYNEQFF.

This clonotype has at least ten counts. This sequence joins TRBV24-1 and TRBJ2-3, with 9 bases identical to TRBD1. Trimming cost V 3 bases and J 1 base; bases outside gene matches: 4. Germline V gene sequence: CDR1 KGHDR, CDR2 SFDVKD. The CDR3 loop spans 16 amino acids. CDR3 sequence (DNA): TGTGCCACCAGTGATAAGGGACAGGGTCGCACAGATACGCAGTATTTT. As protein: CATSDKGQGRTDTQYF.